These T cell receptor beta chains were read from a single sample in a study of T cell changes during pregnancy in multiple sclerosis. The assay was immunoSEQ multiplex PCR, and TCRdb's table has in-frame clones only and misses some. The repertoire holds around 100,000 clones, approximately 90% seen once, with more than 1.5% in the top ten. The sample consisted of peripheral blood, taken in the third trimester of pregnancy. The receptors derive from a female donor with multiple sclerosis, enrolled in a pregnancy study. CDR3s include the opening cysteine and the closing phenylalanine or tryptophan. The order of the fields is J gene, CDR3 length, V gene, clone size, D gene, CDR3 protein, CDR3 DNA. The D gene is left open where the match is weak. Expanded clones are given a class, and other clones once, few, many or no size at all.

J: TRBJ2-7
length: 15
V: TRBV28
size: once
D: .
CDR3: CASGSWGDATYEQYF
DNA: TGTGCCAGCGGGTCTTGGGGGGATGCGACCTACGAGCAGTACTTC

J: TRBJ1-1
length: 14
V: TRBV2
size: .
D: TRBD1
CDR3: CASRRGQRGTEAFF
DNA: TGTGCCAGCAGGCGGGGACAGCGAGGCACTGAAGCTTTCTTT

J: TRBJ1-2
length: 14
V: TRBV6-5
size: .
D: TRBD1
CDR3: CASSYGGRGLGYTF
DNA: TGTGCCAGCAGTTACGGAGGCAGGGGGCTTGGCTACACCTTC

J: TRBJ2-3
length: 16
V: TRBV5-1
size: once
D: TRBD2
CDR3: CASSSRLAGSTDTQYF
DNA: TGCGCCAGCAGCTCAAGACTAGCGGGGAGCACAGATACGCAGTATTTT

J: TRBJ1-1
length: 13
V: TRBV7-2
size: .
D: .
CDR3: CASSRSPVEEAFF
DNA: TGTGCCAGCAGCAGATCCCCGGTCGAGGAAGCTTTCTTT

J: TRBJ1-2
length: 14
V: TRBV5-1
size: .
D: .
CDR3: CASSLEVGRYGYTF
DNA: TGCGCCAGCAGCTTGGAGGTCGGGAGATATGGCTACACCTTC

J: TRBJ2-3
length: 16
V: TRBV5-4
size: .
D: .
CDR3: CASSPSQGEQTDTQYF
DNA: TGTGCCAGCAGTCCTTCACAGGGAGAGCAAACAGATACGCAGTATTTT

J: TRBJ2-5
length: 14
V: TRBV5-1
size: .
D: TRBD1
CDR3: CASSFRTGQETQYF
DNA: TGCGCCAGCAGCTTTCGGACAGGCCAAGAGACCCAGTACTTC

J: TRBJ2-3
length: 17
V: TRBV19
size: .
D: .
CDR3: CASRIPGLAGSTDTQYF
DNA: TGTGCCAGTAGGATCCCCGGCCTAGCCGGGAGCACAGATACGCAGTATTTT

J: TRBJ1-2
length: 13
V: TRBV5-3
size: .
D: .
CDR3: CARSLSQAYGYTF
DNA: TGTGCCAGAAGCCTGAGCCAGGCGTATGGCTACACCTTC

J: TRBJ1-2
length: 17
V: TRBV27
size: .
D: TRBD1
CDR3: CASAHPQGTAANYGYTF
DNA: TGTGCCAGCGCCCACCCCCAGGGGACAGCTGCTAACTATGGCTACACCTTC

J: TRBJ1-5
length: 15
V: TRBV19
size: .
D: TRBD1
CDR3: CASSTGGLSNQPQHF
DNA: TGTGCCAGTAGTACAGGGGGTCTTAGCAATCAGCCCCAGCATTTT

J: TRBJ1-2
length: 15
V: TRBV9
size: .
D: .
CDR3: CASSVELTGIYGYTF
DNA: TGTGCCAGCAGCGTAGAACTCACAGGGATCTATGGCTACACCTTC

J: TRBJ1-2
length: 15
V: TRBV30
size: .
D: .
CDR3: CAWSWGGHDGYGYTF
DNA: TGTGCCTGGAGTTGGGGAGGTCACGATGGGTATGGCTACACCTTC

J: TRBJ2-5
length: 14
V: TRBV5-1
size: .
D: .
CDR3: CASSLEGVQETQYF
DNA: TGCGCCAGCAGCTTGGAAGGGGTTCAAGAGACCCAGTACTTC

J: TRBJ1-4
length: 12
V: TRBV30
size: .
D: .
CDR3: CALGGYGEKLFF
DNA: TGTGCACTCGGGGGATACGGTGAAAAACTGTTTTTT

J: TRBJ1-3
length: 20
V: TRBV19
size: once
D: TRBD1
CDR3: CASSRKQGGSGSRSGNTIYF
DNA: TGTGCCAGTAGCCGAAAACAAGGGGGCTCGGGTTCGCGATCTGGAAACACCATATATTTT

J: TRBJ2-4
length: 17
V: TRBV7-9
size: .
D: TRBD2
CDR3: CASSGPSGGGAKNIQYF
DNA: TGTGCCAGCAGCGGACCTAGCGGGGGAGGAGCCAAAAACATTCAGTACTTC